Below, 23 T cell receptor beta chains from the same sample are listed, as sequenced in a study of blood T cell repertoires in COVID-19. Assay used: immunoSEQ multiplex PCR; TCRdb lists only in-frame clones, some missing. The profile shows hundreds of thousands of clones, about 88% of them singletons. Sequencing was performed on peripheral blood. These TCRs come from an older woman with COVID-19, enrolled during active disease.

The sample holds a few counts of this clone. This sequence joins TRBV5-1 and TRBJ2-5; 9 bases are shared with TRBD2. V gave up 3 bases and J gave up 1 base; unmatched junction bases: 1. Germline V CDR1 and CDR2: SGHRS, YFSETQ. This CDR3 has 14 residues. The CDR3 DNA reads TGCGCCAGCAGCTGGGGACTAGCCCAAGAGACCCAGTACTTC. Translation: CASSWGLAQETQYF.

V gene TRBV6-5 combines with J gene TRBJ1-1; D ambiguous. CDR1 is MNHEY and CDR2 is SVGAGI in the germline V gene. CDR3 length equals 15 residues. Deletions cut 6 bases from V and 7 bases from J, with 21 bases between. This CDR3 reads CASRTSTLNEHEAFF. The CDR3 DNA follows: TGTGCCAGCAGAACGTCTACCCTTAACGAGCATGAAGCTTTCTTT.

The chain couples TRBV4-3 to TRBJ2-2, with 13 nucleotides matching TRBD2. The CDR3 loop spans 14 amino acids. Unmatched junction bases numbered 1, after V lost 1 base and J lost 11 bases. From germline, CDR1 is LGHNA and CDR2 YSLEER. The DNA of the CDR3 is TGCGCCAGCAGCCAAGGGACTAGCGGGGGAGAGCTGTTTTTT. Protein: CASSQGTSGGELFF.

The chain is built from TRBV7-3 and TRBJ2-2; possible D gene TRBD1, 6 bases. CDR3 length equals 15 residues. V was pared by 0 bases and J by 1 base, with 6 bases between. Germline V CDR1 and CDR2: SGHTA, FQGTGA. For the CDR3, the DNA is TGTGCCAGCAGCTTAACGACAGGGAACACCGGGGAGCTGTTTTTT. It specifies CASSLTTGNTGELFF.

V is TRBV13 and J is TRBJ2-1; D is perhaps TRBD1 (6 bases). V was cut by 5 bases and J by 4 bases, with 18 bases left in between. CDR1 is PRHDT, CDR2 FYEKMQ, per germline (reference sequence). The length of the CDR3 is 16 residues. The CDR3 sequence: CASSQGGPKAYNEQFF. The DNA of the CDR3 is TGTGCCAGCAGCCAAGGGGGACCGAAAGCTTACAATGAGCAGTTCTTC. Full variable domain (remainder filled in from reference TRBV13 and TRBJ2-1): AAGVIQSPRHLIKEKRETATLKCYPIPRHDTVYWYQQGPGQDPQFLISFYEKMQSDKGSIPDRFSAQQFSDYHSELNMSSLELGDSALYFCASSQGGPKAYNEQFFGPGTRLTVL.

This clone was seen just once. The chain combines TRBV3-1 (or the pseudogene TRBV3-2) with TRBJ2-6, with a possible D match to TRBD2 (6 bases). The CDR3 spans 17 residues. The ends were cut back, 2 bases at V and 2 bases at J, with 13 bases in the middle. The germline V gene encodes CDR1 LGHDT and CDR2 YNNKEL (reference sequence). The CDR3 DNA reads as TGTGCCAGCAGCCAAACCGGGACGGGGGCTGGGGCCAACGTCCTGACTTTC. Protein sequence: CASSQTGTGAGANVLTF.

This rearrangement joins TRBV6-6 to TRBJ2-6; TRBD1 is a possible D gene (5 bases). CDR1 MNHNY and CDR2 SVGAGI come from the germline V gene (reference sequence). The CDR3 consists of 19 residues. V was clipped by 5 bases and J by 2 bases, with 22 bases between them. The CDR3 DNA reads TGTGCCAGCAGTCCCGAGAAATATAAGGGGCACCCTGGGGCCAACGTCCTGACTTTC. It codes for CASSPEKYKGHPGANVLTF.

V gene TRBV2 combines with J gene TRBJ1-2, with D possibly TRBD1 on 5 matching bases. CDR1 is SNHLY and CDR2 is FYNNEI in the germline V gene. Trimming removed 8 bases from V and 0 bases from J, with 13 bases in between. The CDR3 has 14 residues. The CDR3 DNA follows: TGTGCCAGCGGGGGGGAACTATCTAACTATGGCTACACCTTC. Translation: CASGGELSNYGYTF.

This clone was observed a handful of times. This rearrangement joins TRBV9 to TRBJ1-1; D not resolved. This CDR3 region has 13 residues. V lost 0 bases and J lost 6, with 9 bases in between. Germline assignment: CDR1 SGDLS and CDR2 YYNGEE. For the CDR3, the DNA is TGTGCCAGCAGCGTAGTTAGCGGAGCTGAAGCTTTCTTT. Encoded protein: CASSVVSGAEAFF. The entire variable domain, with the rest obtained from reference TRBV9 and TRBJ1-1, is as follows: DSGVTQTPKHLITATGQRVTLRCSPRSGDLSVYWYQQSLDQGLQFLIQYYNGEERAKGNILERFSAQQFPDLHSELNLSSLELGDSALYFCASSVVSGAEAFFGQGTRLTVV.

This clone was seen once. V and J are TRBV19 and TRBJ2-7; TRBD1 matches 12 bases. Germline V CDR1 and CDR2: LNHDA, SQIVND (reference sequence). V shed 7 bases and J 0 bases; nucleotides not matched to a gene: 7. The length of the CDR3 is 16 residues. The CDR3 DNA reads TGTGCCAGTAAGCTCCAGGGACAGGGGGCCTCCTACGAGCAGTACTTC. Its protein product is CASKLQGQGASYEQYF. Full variable domain (outside the CDR3, taken from reference TRBV19 and TRBJ2-7): DGGITQSPKYLFRKEGQNVTLSCEQNLNHDAMYWYRQDPGQGLRLIYYSQIVNDFQKGDIAEGYSVSREKKESFPLTVTSAQKNPTAFYLCASKLQGQGASYEQYFGPGTRLTVT.

The rearrangement uses TRBV7-9 and TRBJ2-7; maybe TRBD1 (6 bases). The germline V and J ends were trimmed by 5 bases and 6 bases, with 23 bases remaining between them. The CDR3 extends over 16 amino acids. CDR1 and CDR2 from the germline V gene are SEHNR and FQNEAQ (reference sequence). As DNA, the CDR3 is TGTGCCAGCAGCCACAGGACAGATCCCGGTTCAGGCGAGCAGTACTTC. Translating it yields CASSHRTDPGSGEQYF. The full variable domain, its missing parts supplied by reference TRBV7-9 and TRBJ2-7, is DTGVSQNPRHKITKRGQNVTFRCDPISEHNRLYWYRQTLGQGPEFLTYFQNEAQLEKSRLLSDRFSAERPKGSFSTLEIQRTEQGDSAMYLCASSHRTDPGSGEQYFGPGTRLTVT.

The rearrangement uses TRBV2 and TRBJ2-3; the match to TRBD2 covers 13 bases. There are 19 residues in the CDR3. The germline V gene encodes CDR1 SNHLY and CDR2 FYNNEI. V gave up 9 bases and J gave up 0 bases; unmatched junction bases: 15. The CDR3 here is CASHPGLAGFWDSTDTQYF. DNA for the CDR3: TGTGCCAGTCACCCGGGACTAGCGGGGTTTTGGGATAGCACAGATACGCAGTATTTT.

The V gene is TRBV11-1, the J gene TRBJ2-5, with D unclear. With 1 base removed from V and 3 bases from J, the gap between germline ends came to 3 bases. In germline, CDR1 is SGHAT, CDR2 FQDESV (reference sequence). The length of the CDR3 is 12 residues. CDR3 loop: CASSLGEETQYF. DNA for the CDR3: TGTGCCAGCAGCTTAGGCGAAGAGACCCAGTACTTC.

This clone was seen repeatedly, ten times or more. The chain joins TRBV6-2 or TRBV6-3 to TRBJ1-1; 7 positions match TRBD1. The CDR3 covers 14 residues. The germline gives CDR1 MNHEY, CDR2 SVGEGT. The trim removed 5 bases at V and 4 bases at J, leaving 7 bases unmatched. The CDR3 spells CASSDGQVTTEAFF. The CDR3 nucleotides read TGTGCCAGCAGTGATGGACAGGTAACCACTGAAGCTTTCTTT.

V gene TRBV18 combines with J gene TRBJ1-4, with TRBD1 matching over 9 bases. The length of the CDR3 is 15 residues. The germline CDR1 and CDR2 sequences are KGHSH and LQKENI. With 3 bases clipped from V and 8 bases from J, the junction kept 7 bases outside the gene matches. The CDR3 coding sequence is TGTGCCAGCTCACCTACCGGGACAGGGAAAGAAAAACTGTTTTTT. Its protein is CASSPTGTGKEKLFF.

DNA of the CDR3: TGTGCCAGCAGCACAGGACAGTACACCTACGAGCAGTACTTC. Translated, it gives CASSTGQYTYEQYF. The chain employs TRBV7-2 and TRBJ2-7, with D possibly being TRBD1 (6 bases). The CDR3 contains 14 residues. The germline V gene has CDR1 SGHTA and CDR2 FQGNSA. V lost 5 bases and J 2 bases, leaving 13 bases between the germline ends. The entire variable domain, with the rest obtained from reference TRBV7-2 and TRBJ2-7, is as follows: GAGVSQSPSNKVTEKGKDVELRCDPISGHTALYWYRQSLGQGLEFLIYFQGNSAPDKSGLPSDRFSAERTGGSVSTLTIQRTQQEDSAVYLCASSTGQYTYEQYFGPGTRLTVT.

This clone was detected only once. CDR3 in amino acids: CASIEDRNTEAFF. In DNA, the CDR3 is TGTGCCAGCATTGAGGACAGGAACACTGAAGCTTTCTTT. The J gene is TRBJ1-1, the V gene TRBV2, with a tentative D call TRBD1 (6 bases). Germline CDR1 and CDR2: SNHLY and FYNNEI. The CDR3 has 13 amino acids. V dropped 7 bases and J dropped 1 base, with 10 bases sitting between them.

This clone is a singleton in its sample. V usage is TRBV29-1 and J usage is TRBJ1-1; D is unclear. The CDR3 has 12 residues. Germline V CDR1 and CDR2: SQVTM, ANQGSEA. Trimming took off 6 bases at V and 6 bases at J, with 14 bases between the two ends. The CDR3 DNA sequence: TGCAGCGTGAAGACTAGTTCCGCTGAAGCTTTCTTT. Its translation is CSVKTSSAEAFF. Drawing the rest from reference TRBV29-1 and TRBJ1-1, the complete variable domain is SAVISQKPSRDICQRGTSLTIQCQVDSQVTMMFWYRQQPGQSLTLIATANQGSEATYESGFVIDKFPISRPNLTFSTLTVSNMSPEDSSIYLCSVKTSSAEAFFGQGTRLTVV.

This clone has only a few counts. The chain carries TRBV10-1 and TRBJ2-7, with 7 positions matching TRBD2. The CDR3 length is 12 residues. Germline CDR1 WNHNN, CDR2 SYGVQD (reference sequence). The CDR3 nucleotides read TGCGACCAGTCAGCGGGGCGCTACGAGCAGTACTTC. This sequence encodes CDQSAGRYEQYF.

A single count supports this clone. The chain combines TRBV4-1 with TRBJ2-3; TRBD2 is a possible D gene (6 bases). The CDR3 has 17 residues. V dropped 0 bases and J dropped 2 bases, with 15 bases sitting between them. CDR1 MGHRA and CDR2 YSYEKL come from the germline V gene. The CDR3 reads CASSQERRGGITDTQYF. The CDR3, as DNA: TGCGCCAGCAGCCAAGAGCGGAGGGGAGGAATCACAGATACGCAGTATTTT.

The rearrangement links TRBV19 to TRBJ2-5, with 9 bases fitting TRBD2. V lost 7 bases to trimming and J lost 3 bases; unmatched junction nucleotides: 12. Germline-derived CDR1 and CDR2 are LNHDA and SQIVND (reference sequence). CDR3 size: 16 residues. For the CDR3, the DNA is TGTGCCAGTACTTCGCACGGGCGGGGGGGTGAAGAGACCCAGTACTTC. Encoded protein: CASTSHGRGGEETQYF.

This chain connects TRBV19 to TRBJ2-5, with a tentative D call TRBD1 (6 bases). Trimming took 4 bases from V and 5 from J, leaving 20 bases between them. The length of the CDR3 is 16 residues. Germline V CDR1 and CDR2: LNHDA, SQIVND (reference sequence). The CDR3 loop is CASSSPGRGPLETQYF. The DNA for the CDR3 is TGTGCCAGTAGTAGCCCCGGCAGGGGCCCTCTCGAGACCCAGTACTTC.

The genes are TRBV7-2 and TRBJ1-1; 7 bases align to TRBD1. Looked up from germline, CDR1 is SGHTA and CDR2 is FQGNSA. The CDR3 has 13 residues. Trimming took 5 bases from V and 4 from J; bases not matched to a gene: 4. The CDR3 sequence is CASSQHRGTEAFF. CDR3 in DNA: TGTGCCAGCAGCCAACACAGGGGCACTGAAGCTTTCTTT.